This TCR beta chain was identified in a study of cytomegalovirus exposure and HLA in healthy donors. PCR employed 60 Vbeta and 13 Jbeta primers. The data were produced by immunoSEQ multiplex PCR, yet TCRdb's version contains in-frame clones alone and is incomplete. The sample yields about 270,000 clones, 70% to 90% seen once. The CDR3 extends over 17 amino acids. The junction had 7 bases not matched to a gene; V was cut back by 0 bases and J by 2 bases. Germline CDR1 SGHTA, CDR2 FQGNSA. The rearrangement links TRBV7-2 to TRBJ1-1; 9 bases map to TRBD1. Sequencing input: PBMCs. The clonotype originates from a middle-aged man in good health and CMV-seropositive. The CDR3 coding sequence is TGTGCCAGCAGCTTAGCCGGGACAGGGTGGATAAACACTGAAGCTTTCTTT. This gives the protein CASSLAGTGWINTEAFF.